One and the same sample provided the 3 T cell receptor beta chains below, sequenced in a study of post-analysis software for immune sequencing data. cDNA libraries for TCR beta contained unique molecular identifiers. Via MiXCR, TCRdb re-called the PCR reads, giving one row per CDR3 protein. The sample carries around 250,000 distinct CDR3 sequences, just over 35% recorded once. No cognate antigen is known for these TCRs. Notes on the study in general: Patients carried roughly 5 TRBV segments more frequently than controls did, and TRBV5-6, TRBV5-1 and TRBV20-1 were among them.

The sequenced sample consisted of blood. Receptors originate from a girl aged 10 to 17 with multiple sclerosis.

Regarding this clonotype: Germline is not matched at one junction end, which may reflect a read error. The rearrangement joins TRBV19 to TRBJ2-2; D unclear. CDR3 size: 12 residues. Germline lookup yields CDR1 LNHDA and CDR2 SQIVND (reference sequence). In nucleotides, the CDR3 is TGCGTCAGTATTCGGAACACCGGGGAGCTGTTTTTT. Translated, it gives CVSIRNTGELFF.

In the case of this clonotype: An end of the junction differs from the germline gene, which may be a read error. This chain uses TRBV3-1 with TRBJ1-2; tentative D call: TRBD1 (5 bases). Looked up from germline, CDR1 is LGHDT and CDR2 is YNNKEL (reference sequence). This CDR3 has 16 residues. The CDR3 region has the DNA TGTGTCAGCAGCCCTCATGTAGGTGGGGGGAACTATGGCTACACCTTC. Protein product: CVSSPHVGGGNYGYTF.

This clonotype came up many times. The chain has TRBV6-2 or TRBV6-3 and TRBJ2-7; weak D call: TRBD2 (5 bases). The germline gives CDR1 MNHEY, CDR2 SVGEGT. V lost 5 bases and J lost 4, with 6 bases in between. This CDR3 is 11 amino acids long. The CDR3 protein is CASSRGYEQYF. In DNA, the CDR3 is TGTGCCAGCAGTCGAGGGTACGAGCAGTACTTC.